The TCR beta chain described here comes from a study of cytomegalovirus exposure and HLA in healthy donors. Overall study findings and caveats: In vitro confirmation showed a few CMV-associated chains to be CMV antigen specific. In a later analysis, parvovirus B19, influenza, CMV and Epstein-Barr virus appeared linked to several top co-occurrence clusters.

The CDR3 runs to 16 residues. Trimming at V came to 5 bases and at J to 7 bases, leaving 12 bases not matched to a gene. Germline-derived CDR1 and CDR2 are SGHNT and YENEEA. On this clone itself: Its antigen remains unidentified.

Both 60 Vbeta primers and 13 Jbeta primers went into the PCR. The method was immunoSEQ multiplex PCR; TCRdb's version includes in-frame clones alone and lacks a portion of them. The profile shows 100,000 to 150,000 clones, 65% to 75% of them singletons. Sequencing used PBMCs. The TCR comes from a man aged 35 to 55 in good health and CMV-seropositive. V is TRBV11-3 and J is TRBJ2-1; 9 bases align to TRBD2. The CDR3 DNA follows: TGTGCCAGCAGCAAGGGCCGGGCGGGGGGGAGGAATGAGCAGTTCTTC. This codes for CASSKGRAGGRNEQFF.